The rows below give T cell receptor beta chains drawn from one sample of a study of blood T cell repertoires in COVID-19. Sequencing used immunoSEQ multiplex PCR; TCRdb keeps in-frame clones, though not all of them. Of hundreds of thousands of clones in the sample, 86% were seen once. Sequencing input: peripheral blood. The receptors stem from a woman aged 25 to 45 with active or convalescent COVID-19. Both conserved end residues are trimmed from each CDR3. Fields, in order: V gene, D gene, CDR3 protein. The D gene is left open where the match is weak.

V gene: TRBV18
D gene: .
CDR3 protein: ASSPRGDTGELF

V gene: TRBV6-5
D gene: TRBD2
CDR3 protein: ASRTSGAEDEQF

V gene: TRBV7-9
D gene: TRBD2
CDR3 protein: ASSPLLGSGLGGVNEQF

V gene: TRBV6-6
D gene: TRBD2
CDR3 protein: ASSPTLAGGTNGANVLT

V gene: TRBV19
D gene: TRBD1
CDR3 protein: ASSPATGESPLH

V gene: TRBV5-6
D gene: .
CDR3 protein: ASSLSVVEKLF

V gene: TRBV4-1
D gene: .
CDR3 protein: ASSQGDTYEQY

V gene: TRBV4-2
D gene: .
CDR3 protein: ASSQVEANSNQPQH

V gene: TRBV7-8
D gene: TRBD1
CDR3 protein: ASSLDRGREKLF

V gene: TRBV11-2
D gene: .
CDR3 protein: ASSSSRPYEQY

V gene: TRBV29-1
D gene: .
CDR3 protein: SVRTDMNTEAF

V gene: TRBV6-6
D gene: TRBD1
CDR3 protein: ASSGTVYGYT

V gene: TRBV13
D gene: .
CDR3 protein: ASSLGGTRLGDTQY

V gene: TRBV9
D gene: TRBD1
CDR3 protein: ASSSTGTDTQY

V gene: TRBV4-1
D gene: TRBD1
CDR3 protein: ASRRQGAVGYT

V gene: TRBV3-1/TRBV3-2
D gene: .
CDR3 protein: ASSQVLSYNSPLH

V gene: TRBV2
D gene: TRBD2
CDR3 protein: ASSETSGNTDTQY

V gene: TRBV4-1
D gene: .
CDR3 protein: ASSPAHPTGTNEKLF

V gene: TRBV5-5
D gene: .
CDR3 protein: ASSHRQVNEQF

V gene: TRBV25-1
D gene: .
CDR3 protein: ASSPAGLNQPQH

V gene: TRBV7-8
D gene: TRBD1
CDR3 protein: AISLGQGYNEQF

V gene: TRBV28
D gene: TRBD1
CDR3 protein: ASSSQGQNYGYT

V gene: TRBV25-1
D gene: .
CDR3 protein: ASTGFRGAGATDTQY

V gene: TRBV4-2
D gene: .
CDR3 protein: ASSPSASSYNEQF

V gene: TRBV20-1
D gene: TRBD2
CDR3 protein: SASFPSGGGEQF

V gene: TRBV29-1
D gene: TRBD1
CDR3 protein: SVGQGVVTNYGYT

V gene: TRBV6-5
D gene: TRBD1
CDR3 protein: ASSSTGVSPLH